One and the same sample provided the 11 T cell receptor beta chains below, sequenced in a study of cytomegalovirus exposure and HLA in healthy donors. Use of 60 Vbeta and 13 Jbeta primers characterized the PCR. Data came from immunoSEQ multiplex PCR; TCRdb stores just in-frame clones and leaves some out. The sample yields approximately 140,000 clones, 80% seen once. The specimen was PBMCs. The receptor source for this set is a man aged 25-45 years in good health and CMV-seronegative.

The V gene is TRBV10-3, the J gene TRBJ1-1; TRBD1 is a possible D gene (5 bases). Germline V gene lookup returns CDR1 ENHRY and CDR2 SYGVKD. Trimming removed 6 bases from V and 4 bases from J, with 12 bases in between. There are 13 residues in the CDR3. CDR3 in DNA: TGTGCCATCAGCGGGGGGATGAGCACTGAAGCTTTCTTT. Protein: CAISGGMSTEAFF.

This rearrangement joins TRBV5-6 to TRBJ1-3, with 7 bases matching TRBD1. The CDR3 extends over 16 amino acids. Germline trimming cut 0 bases from V and 3 bases from J; bases unmatched to any gene: 6. Germline V gene lookup returns CDR1 SGHDT and CDR2 YYEEEE. For the CDR3, the DNA is TGTGCCAGCAGCTTGGAGGAGGGGGCTGGTGGAAACACCATATATTTT. This gives the protein CASSLEEGAGGNTIYF. The variable domain in full, with the rest retrieved from reference TRBV5-6 and TRBJ1-3, is DAGVTQSPTHLIKTRGQQVTLRCSPKSGHDTVSWYQQALGQGPQFIFQYYEEEERQRGNFPDRFSGHQFPNYSSELNVNALLLGDSALYLCASSLEEGAGGNTIYFGEGSWLTVV.

V usage is TRBV28 and J usage is TRBJ1-4, with TRBD1 matching 7 bases. Trimming at V came to 6 bases and at J to 3 bases, leaving 7 bases not matched to a gene. The CDR3 is 15 residues long. CDR1 MDHEN and CDR2 SYDVKM come from the germline V gene. In DNA form, the CDR3 reads TGTGCCAGCAGACGTCAGGGGGGATCTAATGAAAAACTGTTTTTT. Translating gives CASRRQGGSNEKLFF.

V is TRBV28 and J is TRBJ1-2, with D perhaps matching TRBD1 (5 bases). This CDR3 is 11 amino acids long. Trimming left V 5 bases short and J 7 bases short, with 8 bases between. Germline lookup yields CDR1 MDHEN and CDR2 SYDVKM. The CDR3 sequence is CASSHRGGYTF. The CDR3 DNA is TGTGCCAGCAGTCATAGGGGTGGCTACACCTTC.

The chain uses TRBV5-1 and TRBJ2-7; 7 positions agree with TRBD2. CDR1 is SGHRS, CDR2 YFSETQ, per germline. This CDR3 has 14 residues. Trimming removed 3 bases from V and 3 bases from J; junction bases left unmatched: 6. For the CDR3, the DNA is TGCGCCAGCAGCTACCCTGGGGGGGGCTACGAGCAGTACTTC. Translated, it gives CASSYPGGGYEQYF.

The J gene is TRBJ2-5, the V gene TRBV7-2, with unresolved D. Germline lookup yields CDR1 SGHTA and CDR2 FQGNSA. The CDR3 is 14 residues long. The V end lost 5 bases, the J end lost 2 bases, and 12 bases lay between the germline ends. The CDR3: CASSLPYYQETQYF. CDR3 nucleotides: TGTGCCAGCAGCCTGCCCTACTATCAAGAGACCCAGTACTTC.

The chain links TRBV27 to TRBJ1-4; D might be TRBD1 (5 bases). The CDR3 totals 14 residues. V was clipped by 1 base and J by 6 bases, with 9 bases between them. Germline CDR1 reads MNHEY; CDR2 reads SMNVEV (reference sequence). CDR3 region: CASSLLGGDEKLFF. The CDR3 nucleotides read TGTGCCAGCAGTTTATTGGGGGGAGATGAAAAACTGTTTTTT. Full variable domain (rest looked up from reference TRBV27 and TRBJ1-4): EAQVTQNPRYLITVTGKKLTVTCSQNMNHEYMSWYRQDPGLGLRQIYYSMNVEVTDKGDVPEGYKVSRKEKRNFPLILESPSPNQTSLYFCASSLLGGDEKLFFGSGTQLSVL.

This sequence joins TRBV6-5 and TRBJ1-1, with D perhaps TRBD1 (5 bases). This CDR3 region has 16 residues. The germline V gene encodes CDR1 MNHEY and CDR2 SVGAGI. The V end was cut by 0 bases, the J end by 4 bases, with 15 bases between. For the CDR3, the DNA is TGTGCCAGCAGTTACTCGATTTGGCAGGGCCGCACTGAAGCTTTCTTT. Protein product: CASSYSIWQGRTEAFF.

Comments on this clone: A junction end diverges from the germline sequence, so it may reflect a read error. This sequence joins TRBV7-9 and TRBJ2-1, with 8 bases lining up with TRBD1. This CDR3 is built from 12 residues. Germline V gene lookup returns CDR1 SEHNR and CDR2 FQNEAQ (reference sequence). The CDR3 bases are TGTTCCAGCAGCTTGACAGGGGATGAGCAGTTCTTC. Protein product: CSSSLTGDEQFF. Combining the CDR3 with reference TRBV7-9 and TRBJ2-1 gives the whole variable domain DTGVSQNPRHKITKRGQNVTFRCDPISEHNRLYWYRQTLGQGPEFLTYFQNEAQLEKSRLLSDRFSAERPKGSFSTLEIQRTEQGDSAMYLCSSSLTGDEQFFGPGTRLTVL.

This clone has only a few counts. The gene calls are TRBV5-6 and TRBJ1-2; 12 bases are shared with TRBD1. The ends lost 3 bases at V and 6 bases at J; junction bases unmatched: 3. The CDR3 runs 14 residues. Germline CDR1 reads SGHDT; CDR2 reads YYEEEE. The CDR3 DNA sequence: TGTGCCAGCAGCTGGGACAGGGGGCGCGATGGCTACACCTTC. Its translation is CASSWDRGRDGYTF. The whole variable domain, remainder taken from reference TRBV5-6 and TRBJ1-2, is DAGVTQSPTHLIKTRGQQVTLRCSPKSGHDTVSWYQQALGQGPQFIFQYYEEEERQRGNFPDRFSGHQFPNYSSELNVNALLLGDSALYLCASSWDRGRDGYTFGSGTRLTVV.

The sample holds one count of this clone. The chain uses TRBV2 and TRBJ2-1; 8 bases are a match to TRBD1. Germline trimming cut 3 bases from V and 2 bases from J; bases unmatched to any gene: 3. This CDR3 is 15 amino acids long. Germline CDR1 is SNHLY and CDR2 is FYNNEI. The CDR3 here is CASSDWDRTYNEQFF. As DNA, the CDR3 is TGTGCCAGCAGTGATTGGGACAGGACCTACAATGAGCAGTTCTTC.